The rows below give T cell receptor beta chains drawn from one sample of a study of OX40 agonist ivuxolimab in advanced cancers. The assay was immunoSEQ multiplex PCR, and TCRdb's table has in-frame clones only and misses some. The data contain approximately 23,000 clones, almost 85% of them singletons. The sequencing used CD4+ or CD8+ T cells sorted from blood, collected in a trial of the OX40 agonist ivuxolimab. All receptors derive from an adult with an advanced solid tumor such as melanoma, head and neck, liver or kidney cancer. CDR3s include the opening cysteine and the closing phenylalanine or tryptophan. Fields, in order: clone size, J gene, D gene, V gene, CDR3 DNA, CDR3 protein. The D gene is left open where the match is weak. Clone size, where shown, is once, few, many, or a class for clones that have expanded.

. | TRBJ2-2 | TRBD1 | TRBV13 | TGTGCCAGCAGCCCGACAGGGGATCAGAACACCGGGGAGCTGTTTTTT | CASSPTGDQNTGELFF
. | TRBJ1-2 | . | TRBV27 | TGTGCCAGCAGGACTCAAGGAGGTTACCCTTATGGCTACACCTTC | CASRTQGGYPYGYTF
few | TRBJ1-1 | . | TRBV28 | TGTGCCAGCAGTCCATCTTTTGGGGGGAACACTGAAGCTTTCTTT | CASSPSFGGNTEAFF
. | TRBJ2-5 | . | TRBV4-1 | TGCGCCAGCAGCCAAATAATGGACCCCTTGTACCAAGAGACCCAGTACTTC | CASSQIMDPLYQETQYF
. | TRBJ2-7 | . | TRBV2 | TGTGCCAGCAGTGAATTGCAGACTTCTACCTACGAGCAGTACTTC | CASSELQTSTYEQYF
once | TRBJ2-5 | . | TRBV11-2 | TGTGCCAGCAGCTTAGACGCGGGGGCCGGGGAGACCCAGTACTTC | CASSLDAGAGETQYF
. | TRBJ1-4 | . | TRBV21-1 | TGTGCCAGCAGCAAAGGACGACGTTTTAATGAAAAACTGTTTTTT | CASSKGRRFNEKLFF
. | TRBJ1-1 | . | TRBV11-1 | TGTGCCAGCAGCTGGGGTCAGGGCACTGAAGCTTTCTTT | CASSWGQGTEAFF
once | TRBJ2-7 | TRBD2 | TRBV19 | TGTGCCAGTAGTATGGCCACGGGAGGCGAGCAGTACTTC | CASSMATGGEQYF
few | TRBJ2-1 | . | TRBV4-1 | TGCGCCAGCAGCTTCGACTTGGGCAATGAGCAGTTCTTC | CASSFDLGNEQFF
. | TRBJ2-2 | . | TRBV29-1 | TGCAGCGTTGTCGGAGTGCACACCGGGGAGCTGTTTTTT | CSVVGVHTGELFF
medium-sized | TRBJ2-6 | TRBD1 | TRBV28 | TGTGCCAGCAGTCAGACAGGGACCAACGTCCTGACTTTC | CASSQTGTNVLTF
once | TRBJ2-1 | TRBD2 | TRBV2 | TGTGCCAGCAGGTCAGGGACTAGTTTTGTGGAGCAGTTCTTC | CASRSGTSFVEQFF
medium-sized | TRBJ1-1 | . | TRBV9 | TGTGCCAGCAGCAGCCCCACTGAAGCTTTCTTT | CASSSPTEAFF
once | TRBJ1-1 | . | TRBV19 | TGTGCCAGTAGTAGCCGGGCTCCTGGGCCCCTTGAAGCTTTCTTT | CASSSRAPGPLEAFF
. | TRBJ1-1 | TRBD1 | TRBV7-9 | TGTGCCAGCAGCTTAGGGACAGGGTTCACTGAAGCTTTCTTT | CASSLGTGFTEAFF
. | TRBJ1-2 | . | TRBV6-1 | TGTGCCAGCAGTGCGGCGGGGAACTATGGCTACACCTTC | CASSAAGNYGYTF
. | TRBJ2-3 | TRBD2 | TRBV9 | TGTGCCAGCAGCGTTAGCGGGGGCGGCACAGATACGCAGTATTTT | CASSVSGGGTDTQYF
. | TRBJ1-6 | TRBD1 | TRBV9 | TGTGCCAGCAGCGTAACCGGGACAGGGATCGGGTCACCCCTCCACTTT | CASSVTGTGIGSPLHF
. | TRBJ1-5 | TRBD1 | TRBV7-6 | TGTGCCAGCAGCTTAGCACCGGGACAGGGGGACCAGCCCCAGCATTTT | CASSLAPGQGDQPQHF
. | TRBJ2-2 | TRBD1 | TRBV28 | TGTGCCAGCAGCCCGCAGGGGGCCGGGGAGCTGTTTTTT | CASSPQGAGELFF
medium-sized | TRBJ2-1 | TRBD2 | TRBV28 | TGTGCCAGCAGTTTGCTAGCGGGGGGCAACAATGAGCAGTTCTTC | CASSLLAGGNNEQFF
few | TRBJ2-3 | TRBD1 | TRBV12-5 | TGTGCTAGTGGTCTACAATCCTCCACAGGGGAGACAGATACGCAGTATTTT | CASGLQSSTGETDTQYF
. | TRBJ2-5 | . | TRBV9 | TGTGCCAGCAGCCAATACCCGACCGTTACCTGGGGGGAGGAGACCCAGTACTTC | CASSQYPTVTWGEETQYF
. | TRBJ2-7 | . | TRBV27 | TGTGCCAGCAGTTTGAGGCCCAGCTACGAGCAGTACTTC | CASSLRPSYEQYF
. | TRBJ1-2 | . | TRBV5-4 | TGTGCCAGCAGCTTGATGGAGGGCTACACCTTC | CASSLMEGYTF
. | TRBJ2-5 | TRBD2 | TRBV4-1 | TGCGCCAGCAGCCCCCGACTAGCGGGGGGGCGGGAGACCCAGTACTTC | CASSPRLAGGRETQYF
. | TRBJ2-7 | TRBD1 | TRBV13 | TGTGCCAGCAGCTTCAAGGGACAGGGGGTCTACGAGCAGTACTTC | CASSFKGQGVYEQYF
. | TRBJ1-2 | TRBD1 | TRBV4-2 | TGTGCCAGCAGCCCGGGACAGGACCTATATGGCTACACCTTC | CASSPGQDLYGYTF
. | TRBJ2-7 | . | TRBV14 | TGTGCCAGCAGCTATAGAGGAGGATACGAGCAGTACTTC | CASSYRGGYEQYF
. | TRBJ1-2 | . | TRBV30 | TGTGCCTGGAGTGGGGGACACGCAGGCGGATATGGCTACACCTTC | CAWSGGHAGGYGYTF
once | TRBJ2-1 | TRBD1 | TRBV28 | TGTGCCAGCAGTATTAACAGGGGGGAGCAGTTCTTC | CASSINRGEQFF
. | TRBJ2-7 | . | TRBV7-9 | TGTGCCAGCAGCTCCTCAATGCGGGGATACGAGCAGTACTTC | CASSSSMRGYEQYF
. | TRBJ2-1 | . | TRBV20-1 | TGCAGTGCTAGAATTTACAATGAGCAGTTCTTC | CSARIYNEQFF
. | TRBJ1-1 | . | TRBV6-6 | TGTGCCAGCAGTCGAAATTTGTTGAACACTGAAGCTTTCTTT | CASSRNLLNTEAFF
. | TRBJ1-2 | TRBD1 | TRBV28 | TGTGCCAGCAGAGGACAGGGGGCCTATGGCTACACCTTC | CASRGQGAYGYTF
. | TRBJ2-7 | . | TRBV19 | TGTGCCAGTAGTATTATTGGGACTTTTGACGAGCAGTACTTC | CASSIIGTFDEQYF
. | TRBJ2-1 | . | TRBV27 | TGTGCCAGCAGTTTAGTGGGAACCGATGAGCAGTTCTTC | CASSLVGTDEQFF